Here is one T cell receptor (beta chain) with its context. Repertoires were generated with immunoSEQ multiplex PCR, while TCRdb's copy carries only in-frame clones and drops some. The table has tens of thousands of clones, 70% to 80% seen once; the top ten hold around a fifth. This sample is drawn from a study of OX40 agonist ivuxolimab in advanced cancers. The overall study: Patients in the trial were receiving intravenous ivuxolimab every 2 weeks, at doses of 0.01 to 10 mg/kg.

Germline loops: CDR1 SGHVS, CDR2 FQNEAQ. The CDR3 consists of 16 residues. Trimming took 5 bases from V and 5 from J; bases not matched to a gene: 12. The chain recombines TRBV7-8 with TRBJ2-1; 7 bases line up with TRBD1. The receptor was isolated from an adult with an advanced solid tumor such as melanoma, head and neck, liver or kidney cancer. The sequencing used CD4+ or CD8+ T cells sorted from blood, collected in a trial of the OX40 agonist ivuxolimab. Here the CDR3 DNA reads TGTGCCAGCAGCCCAATACCTAGGGACAGAAACAATGAGCAGTTCTTC. Translation: CASSPIPRDRNNEQFF.